Each of the 13 T cell receptor beta chains below was sequenced from the same sample in a study of neurological immune-mediated disorders (dated by TCRdb to between 2018 and 2021). The library was generated by 5' RACE. TCRdb lists the instrument as Illumina HiSeq 2500. Using fastp trimming at Q25 and MiXCR clonotype assembly, TCRdb reanalyzed the public sequencing data and kept in-frame beta chains. Each CDR3 protein appears once, grouped with its most common genes and DNA. The table for this sample lists about 95,000 distinct CDR3 sequences; around 3.3% of them were counted only once. Roughly 6% of the sample comes from the top ten. The sample consisted of PBMCs. Source of these receptors: a woman aged 18-30 years with multiple sclerosis.

This clonotype was counted at least ten times. The V call is TRBV5-1, the J call TRBJ1-1; 8 bases agree with TRBD1. Germline values: CDR1 SGHRS, CDR2 YFSETQ. V lost 2 bases, J lost 5 bases, and 5 bases stayed unmatched. The CDR3 has 14 residues. The CDR3 nucleotides read TGCGCCAGCAGCTTTACAGGGGGAGAGACTGAAGCTTTCTTT. Translating it yields CASSFTGGETEAFF.

In its sample, this clonotype was seen many times. The V call is TRBV28, the J call TRBJ1-5, with unresolved D. Trimming left V 3 bases short and J 3 bases short, with 21 bases between. CDR3 length equals 18 residues. Germline CDR1 MDHEN, CDR2 SYDVKM. CDR3 nucleotide sequence: TGTGCCAGCAGTTTTTCGTTTTCCCCGGAGACTTTCAATCAGCCCCAGCATTTT. It encodes CASSFSFSPETFNQPQHF.

This clonotype came up many times. The chain recombines TRBV12-3 or TRBV12-4 with TRBJ1-1; 8 bases match TRBD1. J was trimmed by 1 base and V by 6 bases; bases with no gene match: 7. The CDR3 consists of 15 residues. As DNA, the CDR3 is TGTGCCAGCAGCCCATCCCAGGGGGCGAACACTGAAGCTTTCTTT. This sequence encodes CASSPSQGANTEAFF.

The table lists this clonotype with many counts. V gene TRBV6-5 combines with J gene TRBJ2-3; the match to TRBD2 covers 9 bases. This CDR3 spans 16 amino acids. Per germline, CDR1 MNHEY and CDR2 SVGAGI. Germline trimming cut 2 bases from V and 2 bases from J; bases unmatched to any gene: 5. The CDR3 DNA is TGTGCCAGCAGTTACGGAGCGGGGGGCCTCACAGATACGCAGTATTTT. As protein: CASSYGAGGLTDTQYF.

This clonotype was seen a handful of times. This could be a read error, since a much larger clone is one nucleotide away. The genes are TRBV5-1 and TRBJ2-1; D is unclear. CDR1 is SGHRS, CDR2 YFSETQ, per germline. The CDR3 runs 17 residues. Trimming shortened V by 5 bases and J by 2 bases, and 20 bases separated the two germline ends. The CDR3 DNA follows: TGCGCCAGCAGGCCCACAAGTAAGGGAATCCCCTACAATGAGCAGTTCTTC. The encoded protein is CASRPTSKGIPYNEQFF.

This clonotype was found many times. The chain has TRBV20-1 and TRBJ2-7; D is uncertain. This CDR3 is 12 amino acids long. Germline CDR1 DFQATT, CDR2 SNEGSKA (reference sequence). V was cut by 6 bases and J by 6 bases, with 15 bases left in between. The CDR3 reads CSAGIVHSEQYF. The DNA for the CDR3 is TGCAGTGCGGGCATCGTTCATAGCGAGCAGTACTTC.

This clonotype was recorded many times. This chain joins TRBV29-1 and TRBJ2-7; 10 bases line up with TRBD2. Unmatched junction bases numbered 3, after V lost 3 bases and J lost 4 bases. The CDR3 extends over 13 amino acids. Germline lookup yields CDR1 SQVTM and CDR2 ANQGSEA. The DNA of the CDR3 is TGCAGCGTTGAGCTAGCGGGGGCTTACGAGCAGTACTTC. Protein sequence: CSVELAGAYEQYF.

This clonotype was recorded many times. This chain joins TRBV4-3 and TRBJ2-7; TRBD2 aligns across 9 bases. The CDR3 runs 17 residues. The V gene end was trimmed by 2 bases and the J gene end by 1 base; junction bases not matched to a gene: 9. The germline V gene encodes CDR1 LGHNA and CDR2 YSLEER. This CDR3 reads CASSQNRASGASYEQYF. The CDR3 DNA reads as TGCGCCAGCAGCCAAAATCGCGCTAGCGGGGCTTCCTACGAGCAGTACTTC.

This clonotype came up many times. The J gene is TRBJ1-1, the V gene TRBV5-1; TRBD1 might be the D (5 bases). This CDR3 region has 17 residues. Trimming left V 0 bases short and J 0 bases short, with 15 bases between. Germline-derived CDR1 and CDR2 are SGHRS and YFSETQ. The CDR3 nucleotides read TGCGCCAGCAGCTTGGTCCCCTCGGACATCCTGAACACTGAAGCTTTCTTT. The encoded protein is CASSLVPSDILNTEAFF. Looking up the rest from reference TRBV5-1 and TRBJ1-1 gives the full variable domain: KAGVTQTPRYLIKTRGQQVTLSCSPISGHRSVSWYQQTPGQGLQFLFEYFSETQRNKGNFPGRFSGRQFSNSRSEMNVSTLELGDSALYLCASSLVPSDILNTEAFFGQGTRLTVV.

This clonotype was seen ten or more times. This CDR3 is CSARWTGGNSPLHF. CDR3 bases: TGCAGTGCTAGATGGACAGGGGGTAATTCACCCCTCCACTTT. The rearrangement uses TRBV20-1 and TRBJ1-6; 10 bases fit TRBD1. Germline V CDR1 and CDR2: DFQATT, SNEGSKA (reference sequence). V trimming: 2 bases; J trimming: 6 bases; junction bases outside the gene matches: 1. This CDR3 region has 14 residues.

Many counts were recorded for this clonotype. The V gene is TRBV14, the J gene TRBJ2-1; either TRBD1 or TRBD2 may fit D (5 bases each). Trimming cost V 2 bases and J 6 bases, with 11 bases left between them. CDR1 is SGHDN and CDR2 is FVKESK in the germline V gene. There are 14 residues in the CDR3. CDR3 amino acids: CASSQWDGVNEQFF. The DNA of the CDR3 is TGTGCCAGCAGCCAATGGGACGGTGTCAATGAGCAGTTCTTC.

This clonotype was recorded at least ten times. This chain joins TRBV29-1 and TRBJ1-2; maybe TRBD1 (6 bases). The CDR3 length is 12 residues. The ends were cut back, 6 bases at V and 5 bases at J, with 13 bases in the middle. The V gene's germline CDR1 is SQVTM and CDR2 ANQGSEA. CDR3 protein: CSVGGRGYGYTF. The CDR3 coding sequence is TGCAGCGTGGGAGGCAGGGGTTATGGCTACACCTTC.

This clonotype was seen ten or more times. DNA of the CDR3: TGTGCCAGCAGTGGGCTTGGCTATCGTAATGAGCAGTTCTTC. Protein sequence: CASSGLGYRNEQFF. The chain recombines TRBV6-1 with TRBJ2-1; D gene uncertain. V was cut by 4 bases and J by 7 bases, with 14 bases left in between. This CDR3 is built from 14 residues. The germline V gene has CDR1 MNHNS and CDR2 SASEGT.